This TCR beta chain was sequenced in a study of read filtering for tumor transcriptome and immune sequencing. This clonotype was recorded at least ten times. This library used roughly 0.4 ug RNA and molecular barcoded adaptors spanning alpha/delta and beta/gamma chains. TCRdb re-analysed the reads in MiXCR, keeping a single row per CDR3 protein. The table lists 85,000 or so distinct CDR3 sequences, roughly an eighth of them singletons. V was shortened by 5 bases and J by 4 bases, with 11 bases between the two germline ends. In germline, CDR1 is DFQATT, CDR2 SNEGSKA (reference sequence). The CDR3 length is 12 residues.

The sequence was obtained from a donor aged 40 or older with multiple myeloma. The sample taken for sequencing was a population of CD138-negative cells sorted from bone marrow. The chain carries TRBV20-1 and TRBJ1-2, with D tentatively TRBD1 (6 bases). The CDR3 coding sequence is TGCAGTGCTGGGGGCCAAATCTATGGCTACACCTTC. This translates into CSAGGQIYGYTF.